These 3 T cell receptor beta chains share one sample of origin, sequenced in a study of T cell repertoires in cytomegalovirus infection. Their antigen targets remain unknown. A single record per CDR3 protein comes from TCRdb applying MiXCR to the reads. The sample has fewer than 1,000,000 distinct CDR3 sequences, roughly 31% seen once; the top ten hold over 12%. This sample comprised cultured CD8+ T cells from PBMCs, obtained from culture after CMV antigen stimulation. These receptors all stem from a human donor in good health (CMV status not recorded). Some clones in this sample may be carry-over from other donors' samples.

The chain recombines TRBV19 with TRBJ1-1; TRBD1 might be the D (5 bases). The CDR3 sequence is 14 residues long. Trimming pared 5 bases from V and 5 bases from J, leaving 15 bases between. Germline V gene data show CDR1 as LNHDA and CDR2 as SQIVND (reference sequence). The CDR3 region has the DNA TGTGCCAGTAGTGGGGTGTCGGAGGGGACTGAAGCTTTCTTT. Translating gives CASSGVSEGTEAFF.

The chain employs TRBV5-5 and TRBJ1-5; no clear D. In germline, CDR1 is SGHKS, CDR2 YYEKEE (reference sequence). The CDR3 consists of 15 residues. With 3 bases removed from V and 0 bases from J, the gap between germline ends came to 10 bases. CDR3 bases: TGTGCCAGCAGCTCCTCCCGGGCTAGCAATCAGCCCCAGCATTTT. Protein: CASSSSRASNQPQHF.

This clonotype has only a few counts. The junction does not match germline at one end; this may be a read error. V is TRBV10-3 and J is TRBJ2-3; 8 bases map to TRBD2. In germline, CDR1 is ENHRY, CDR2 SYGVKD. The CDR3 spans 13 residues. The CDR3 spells CAVSGGLTDTQYF. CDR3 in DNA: TGTGCCGTCAGCGGGGGCCTCACAGATACGCAGTATTTT.